This T cell receptor beta chain was found in a study of OX40 agonist ivuxolimab in advanced cancers. Study context: A diagnosis of hepatocellular carcinoma, melanoma, renal cell or head and neck cancer was present in dose-escalation patients.

The repertoire was sequenced with immunoSEQ multiplex PCR; TCRdb's copy has only in-frame clones and lacks some. Found here are roughly 70,000 clones, approximately 88% of them singletons; the top ten hold approximately 3%. Germline loops: CDR1 SGHTA, CDR2 FQGNSA. Trimming cost V 1 base and J 11 bases, with 14 bases left between them. CDR3 length equals 13 residues. As regards this clone: Its matching antigen is unknown.

Findings and limits, study-wide: At 0.1 to 3.0 mg/kg, clonal expansion of CD4+ and CD8+ blood T cells had occurred by week 6. In CD8+ T cells, expanded clones were on average more numerous than in CD4+. In a subset of nonresponders, normalized T-cell clonal expansion was also low.

This TCR was recovered from an adult with an advanced solid tumor such as melanoma, head and neck, liver or kidney cancer. The chain is built from TRBV7-2 and TRBJ2-5; weak D call: TRBD2 (5 bases). This material consisted of CD4+ or CD8+ T cells sorted from blood, taken in a trial of the OX40 agonist ivuxolimab. CDR3 amino acids: CASSLGPGRGQYF. DNA of the CDR3: TGTGCCAGCAGCTTAGGTCCGGGGAGAGGGCAGTACTTC.